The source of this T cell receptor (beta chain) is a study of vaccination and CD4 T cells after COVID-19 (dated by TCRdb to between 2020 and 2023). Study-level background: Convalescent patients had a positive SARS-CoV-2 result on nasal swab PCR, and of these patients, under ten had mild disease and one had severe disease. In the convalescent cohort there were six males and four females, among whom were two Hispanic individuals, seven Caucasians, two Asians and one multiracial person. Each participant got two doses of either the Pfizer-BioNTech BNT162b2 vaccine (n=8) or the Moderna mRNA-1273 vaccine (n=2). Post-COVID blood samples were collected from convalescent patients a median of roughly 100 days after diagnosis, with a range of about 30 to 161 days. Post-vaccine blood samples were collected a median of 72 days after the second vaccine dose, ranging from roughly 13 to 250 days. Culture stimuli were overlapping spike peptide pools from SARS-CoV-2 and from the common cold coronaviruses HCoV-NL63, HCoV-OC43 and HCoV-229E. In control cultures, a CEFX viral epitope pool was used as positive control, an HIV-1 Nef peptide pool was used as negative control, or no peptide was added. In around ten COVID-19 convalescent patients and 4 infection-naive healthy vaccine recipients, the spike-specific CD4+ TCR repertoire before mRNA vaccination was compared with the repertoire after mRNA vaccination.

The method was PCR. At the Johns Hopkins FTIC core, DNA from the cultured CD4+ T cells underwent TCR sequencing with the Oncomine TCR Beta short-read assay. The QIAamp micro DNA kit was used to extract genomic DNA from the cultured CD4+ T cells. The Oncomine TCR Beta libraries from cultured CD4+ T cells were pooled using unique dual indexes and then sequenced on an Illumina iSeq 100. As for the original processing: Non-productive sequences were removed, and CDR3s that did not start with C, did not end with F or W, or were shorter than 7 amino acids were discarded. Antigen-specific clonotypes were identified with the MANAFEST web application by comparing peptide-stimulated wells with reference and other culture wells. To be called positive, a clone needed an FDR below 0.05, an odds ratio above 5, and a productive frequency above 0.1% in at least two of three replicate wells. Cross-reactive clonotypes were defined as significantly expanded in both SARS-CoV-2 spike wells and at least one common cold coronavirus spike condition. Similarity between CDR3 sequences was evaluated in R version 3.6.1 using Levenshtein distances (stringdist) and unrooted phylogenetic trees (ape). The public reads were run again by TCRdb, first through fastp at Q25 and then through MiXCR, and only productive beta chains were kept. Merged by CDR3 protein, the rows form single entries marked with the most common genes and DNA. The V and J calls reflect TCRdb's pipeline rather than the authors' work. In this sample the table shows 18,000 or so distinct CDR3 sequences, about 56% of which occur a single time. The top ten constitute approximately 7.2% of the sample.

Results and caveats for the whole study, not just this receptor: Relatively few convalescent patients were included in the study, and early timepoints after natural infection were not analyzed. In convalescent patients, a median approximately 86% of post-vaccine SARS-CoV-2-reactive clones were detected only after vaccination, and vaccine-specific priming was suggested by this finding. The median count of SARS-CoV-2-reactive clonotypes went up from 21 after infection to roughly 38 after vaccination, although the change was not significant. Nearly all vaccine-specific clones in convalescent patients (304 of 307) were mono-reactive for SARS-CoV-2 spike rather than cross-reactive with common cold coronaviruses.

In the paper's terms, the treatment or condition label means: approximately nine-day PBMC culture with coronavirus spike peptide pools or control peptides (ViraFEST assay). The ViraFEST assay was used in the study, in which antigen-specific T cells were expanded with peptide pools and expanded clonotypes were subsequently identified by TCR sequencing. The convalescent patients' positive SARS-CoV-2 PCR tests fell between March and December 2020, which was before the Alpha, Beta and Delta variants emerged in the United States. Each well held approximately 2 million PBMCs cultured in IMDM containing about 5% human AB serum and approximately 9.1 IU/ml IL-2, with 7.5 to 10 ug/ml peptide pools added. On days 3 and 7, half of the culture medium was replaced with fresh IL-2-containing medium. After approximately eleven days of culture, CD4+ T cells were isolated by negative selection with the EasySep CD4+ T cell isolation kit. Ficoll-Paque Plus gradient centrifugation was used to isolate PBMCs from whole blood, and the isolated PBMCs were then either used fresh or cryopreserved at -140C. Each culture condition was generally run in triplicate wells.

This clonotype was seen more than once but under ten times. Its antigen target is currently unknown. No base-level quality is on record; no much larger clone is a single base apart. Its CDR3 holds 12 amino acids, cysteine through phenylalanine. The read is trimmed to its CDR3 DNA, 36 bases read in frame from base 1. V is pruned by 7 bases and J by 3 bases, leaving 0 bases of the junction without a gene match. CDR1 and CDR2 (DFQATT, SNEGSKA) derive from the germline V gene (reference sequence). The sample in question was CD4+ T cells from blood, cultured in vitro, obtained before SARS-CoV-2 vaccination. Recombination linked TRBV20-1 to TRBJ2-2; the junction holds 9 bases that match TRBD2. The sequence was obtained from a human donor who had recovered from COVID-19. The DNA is TGCAGTGGGACTAGCGACACCGGGGAGCTGTTTTTT. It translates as CSGTSDTGELFF.